This T cell receptor beta chain is drawn from a study of beta chain features in type 1 diabetes. General study results and limits: Compared with healthy donors, patients appeared to share more similar naive, central memory and regulatory TCRB repertoires.

J was trimmed by 4 bases and V by 6 bases; bases with no gene match: 5. Per germline, CDR1 MGHDK and CDR2 SYGVNS. This CDR3 contains 14 residues. On this clone: Its target is unknown.

Of the isolated RNA, all was reverse transcribed, and so the sequenced material was expressed TCRB transcripts. TCRdb's copy holds only in-frame clones and misses some; the assay was immunoSEQ multiplex PCR. Here the sample spans nearly 250,000 clones, approximately 70% being singletons. Sequencing was carried out using naive CD4+ T cells from blood. This chain joins TRBV25-1 and TRBJ2-5; TRBD1 matches at 10 bases. The source is a man aged 25-45 years in good health. CDR3 nucleotides: TGTGCCAGCAGGTGGACAGGGGGTATAGAGACCCAGTACTTC. Amino acid sequence: CASRWTGGIETQYF. Full variable domain (rest looked up from reference TRBV25-1 and TRBJ2-5): EADIYQTPRYLVIGTGKKITLECSQTMGHDKMYWYQQDPGMELHLIHYSYGVNSTEKGDLSSESTVSRIRTEHFPLTLESARPSHTSQYLCASRWTGGIETQYFGPGTRLLVL.